A single sample is the source of the 31 T cell receptor beta chains below, sequenced in a study of tumor and adjacent non-tumor tissue in lung cancer (dated by TCRdb to the late 2010s). Libraries were built with multiplex PCR. Sequencing used an Illumina HiSeq 2500. TCRbeta libraries were constructed through three rounds of nested PCR with primers (Table S4) according to protocols modified from ARM-PCR. Clones were called with MiXCR by TCRdb after fastp trimmed the public reads at Q25, and only in-frame beta chains were retained. A single entry per CDR3 protein holds the most common genes and DNA from its merged rows. The table for this sample lists some 99,000 distinct CDR3 sequences; around 75% of them were counted only once. The ten largest clones take up under 45% of the sample. RNA was isolated from bulk, unsorted tissue, and RNA quality was assessed with a NanoDrop ND-1000 and an Agilent 2100.

The source material was lung tumor tissue. These receptor sequences come from a woman aged 60-75 years with non-small cell lung cancer.

Points on this clonotype: The CDR3 does not close with the conserved phenylalanine or tryptophan, likely indicating a read error. The chain has TRBV11-1 and TRBJ1-2; D is perhaps TRBD1 (6 bases). V lost 7 bases and J lost 3, with 15 bases in between. CDR3 length: 14 amino acids. Germline CDR1 reads SGHAT; CDR2 reads FQDESV (reference sequence). DNA of the CDR3: TGTGCCAGCAACTCACAGGGCCCGCACTATGGCTACACCCTC. It is translated as CASNSQGPHYGYTL.

The chain has TRBV12-3 or TRBV12-4 and TRBJ2-1, with 9 nucleotides matching TRBD1. The CDR3 consists of 17 residues. J lost 4 bases, V lost 6 bases, and 13 bases had no gene match. The CDR3 coding sequence is TGTGCCAGCAGCATGGACCCACAGGGGGCCCAATACAATGAGCAGTTCTTC. Residues: CASSMDPQGAQYNEQFF.

Concerning this clonotype: An end of the junction differs from the germline gene, which may be a read error. The V call is TRBV6-1, the J call TRBJ2-2, with D perhaps matching TRBD1 (5 bases). This CDR3 contains 12 residues. Germline V lookup: CDR1 MNHNS, CDR2 SASEGT. The CDR3 region has the DNA TGTGTCAGCAGGCCAAGGACAGGGGAGCTGTTTTTT. This codes for CVSRPRTGELFF.

This clonotype was detected ten times or more. This chain links TRBV5-1 with TRBJ2-5, with 13 bases identical to TRBD2. Germline loops: CDR1 SGHRS, CDR2 YFSETQ. The CDR3 has 15 amino acids. V gave up 4 bases and J gave up 5 bases; unmatched junction bases: 5. The CDR3 nucleotides are TGCGCCAGCAGCCCCGGGACTAGCGGGATGGAGACCCAGTACTTC. The encoded protein is CASSPGTSGMETQYF.

As for this clonotype: At one boundary the junction diverges from the germline segment, which might be a read error. The rearrangement links TRBV5-6 to TRBJ2-2, with 7 bases lining up with TRBD1. The CDR3 runs to 14 residues. The germline V gene encodes CDR1 SGHDT and CDR2 YYEEEE. The CDR3 region is CASSLGEYTGELLF. The CDR3 DNA is TGTGCCAGCAGCTTGGGGGAGTACACAGGGGAGCTGTTATTT.

The chain links TRBV20-1 to TRBJ2-1, with 7 bases fitting TRBD2. The CDR3 is made up of 15 amino acids. Germline V lookup: CDR1 DFQATT, CDR2 SNEGSKA (reference sequence). V was clipped by 5 bases and J by 5 bases; unmatched bases: 12. CDR3 sequence: CSAEQNGRTNNEQFF. CDR3 bases: TGCAGTGCTGAGCAGAACGGGAGGACCAACAATGAGCAGTTCTTC.

Points on this clonotype: This may stem from a read error, because a much larger clone lies one nucleotide away. J is TRBJ2-7 and V is TRBV10-3; 7 bases fit TRBD2. The CDR3 runs to 13 residues. Trimming removed 9 bases from V and 2 bases from J; junction bases left unmatched: 7. Germline CDR1 and CDR2: ENHRY and SYGVKD. The CDR3 protein is CAIGSSGAYEQYF. The CDR3, as DNA: TGTGCCATAGGGTCTAGCGGAGCCTACGAGCAGTACTTC.

Comments on this clonotype: One base away lies a much larger clone, so this may be a sequencing read error. The CDR3 reads CSAHHRGSYGYTF. The DNA for the CDR3 is TGCAGTGCCCACCACAGGGGAAGCTATGGCTACACCTTC. This rearrangement joins TRBV20-1 to TRBJ1-2; 7 bases align to TRBD1. Per germline, CDR1 DFQATT and CDR2 SNEGSKA (reference sequence). After removal of 6 bases from V and 4 bases from J, the junction contained 8 bases not matched to a gene. CDR3 length: 13 amino acids.

Note on this clonotype: This likely comes from a read error, as the CDR3 has no conserved phenylalanine or tryptophan at its end. V is TRBV6-2 or TRBV6-3 and J is TRBJ2-7; D ambiguous. Germline CDR1 reads MNHEY; CDR2 reads SVGEGT. Trimming took off 5 bases at V and 1 base at J, with 9 bases between the two ends. The CDR3 has 13 residues. The chain's CDR3 is CASSREESYEQYL. The CDR3 DNA follows: TGTGCCAGCAGTAGAGAGGAATCCTACGAGCAGTACTTA.

The gene calls are TRBV6-1 and TRBJ1-2; D is perhaps TRBD1 (6 bases). CDR1 is MNHNS, CDR2 SASEGT, per germline. The CDR3 runs to 15 residues. V was clipped by 2 bases and J by 11 bases, with 21 bases between them. CDR3 in amino acids: CASSEYRQGNYVYTF. In DNA form, the CDR3 reads TGTGCCAGCAGTGAATATCGGCAGGGGAACTATGTATACACCTTC.

The chain couples TRBV20-1 to TRBJ2-2; a possible D gene is TRBD2 (5 bases). The V end was cut by 7 bases, the J end by 4 bases, with 16 bases between. CDR1 and CDR2 (germline): DFQATT, SNEGSKA (reference sequence). This CDR3 region has 14 residues. This CDR3 reads CSESSSSGTGELFF. In nucleotides, the CDR3 is TGCAGTGAATCCAGCTCCAGCGGCACCGGGGAGCTGTTTTTT.

Turning to this clonotype: With a much larger clone just one base away, this may be a read error. The gene calls are TRBV4-2 and TRBJ2-2; D remains unclear. The CDR3 consists of 14 residues. CDR1 is LGHNA, CDR2 YNFKEQ, per germline. CDR3 DNA: TGTGCCAGCAGACAAGAAGCTGGGTCCGGGGAGCTGTTTTTT. The encoded protein is CASRQEAGSGELFF.

The chain links TRBV11-1 to TRBJ2-2; perhaps TRBD2 as D (5 bases). The CDR3 consists of 16 residues. V was pared by 0 bases and J by 14 bases, with 22 bases between. Germline CDR1 SGHAT, CDR2 FQDESV (reference sequence). In DNA, the CDR3 is TGTGCCAGCAGCTTAGCCGTATACGCGAACACCGGGAAACTGTTTTTT. This sequence encodes CASSLAVYANTGKLFF.

In its sample, this clonotype was seen many times. The gene calls are TRBV7-9 and TRBJ2-3; D remains unclear. V gave up 1 base and J gave up 1 base, with 9 bases separating them. The CDR3 is made up of 15 amino acids. The germline CDR1 and CDR2 sequences are SEHNR and FQNEAQ (reference sequence). CDR3 sequence reads: CASSLGASRTDTQYF. The CDR3 nucleotides read TGTGCCAGCAGCTTAGGGGCTTCGCGCACAGATACGCAGTATTTT.

With respect to this clonotype: A single base separates this from a much larger clone, so it may be a read error. This sequence joins TRBV5-5 and TRBJ1-1; 8 positions agree with TRBD1. Germline values: CDR1 SGHKS, CDR2 YYEKEE (reference sequence). The length of the CDR3 is 14 residues. In DNA, the CDR3 is TGTGCCAGCAGCTTAAGGACAGGGAACTCTGAATCTTTCTTT. Its translation is CASSLRTGNSESFF.

About this clonotype itself: The junction shows a germline mismatch at one end, possibly a read error. This chain joins TRBV5-5 and TRBJ2-2; perhaps D is TRBD1 or TRBD2 (7 bases each). Germline CDR1 reads SGHKS; CDR2 reads YYEKEE (reference sequence). CDR3 size: 15 residues. The CDR3 nucleotides read TGTACCAGCAGCGGGATGGACAGGAACACCGGGGAACTGTTTTTT. Its protein product is CTSSGMDRNTGELFF.

As to this clonotype: Possible read error: a much larger clone is one base away. CDR3 residues: CSASASLSEKLFF. The CDR3 DNA follows: TGCAGTGCTAGCGCAAGTCTGTCTGAAAAACTGTTTTTT. The chain uses TRBV20-1 and TRBJ1-4; D is unresolved. The CDR3 extends over 13 amino acids. Trimming took off 3 bases at V and 7 bases at J, with 12 bases between the two ends. The germline V gene has CDR1 DFQATT and CDR2 SNEGSKA (reference sequence).

To note about this clonotype: Sequence at one end of the junction differs from germline and may be a read error. The chain carries TRBV11-3 and TRBJ2-1; 11 nucleotides agree with TRBD2. CDR1 and CDR2 from the germline V gene are SGHNT and YENEEA. This CDR3 is 18 amino acids long. DNA of the CDR3: TGTGCCAACAGCTTAGGCTTAGCGGGGGGGAACTATCATAATGAGCAGTTCTTC. As protein: CANSLGLAGGNYHNEQFF. The full variable domain, with the rest looked up from reference TRBV11-3 and TRBJ2-1, is EAGVVQSPRYKIIEKKQPVAFWCNPISGHNTLYWYLQNLGQGPELLIRYENEEAVDDSQLPKDRFSAERLKGVDSTLKIQPAELGDSAVYLCANSLGLAGGNYHNEQFFGPGTRLTVL.

The J gene is TRBJ2-7, the V gene TRBV5-6, with TRBD1 as a possible D gene (6 bases). The germline V gene encodes CDR1 SGHDT and CDR2 YYEEEE. The CDR3 runs to 16 residues. V was cut by 1 base and J by 2 bases, with 16 bases left in between. The CDR3, as DNA: TGTGCCAGCAGCTTGTTCCAGGGGAAAACGACCTACGAGCAGTACTTC. This encodes CASSLFQGKTTYEQYF.

This clonotype is a singleton in its sample. This clone may be a read error of a much larger clone one base away. The chain uses TRBV6-6 and TRBJ2-1; D perhaps matches TRBD1 (6 bases). CDR1 is MNHNY and CDR2 is SVGAGI in the germline V gene (reference sequence). The CDR3 loop spans 12 amino acids. CDR3 loop: CGSSYSRGEQFF. The CDR3 coding sequence is TGTGGCAGCAGTTACTCTAGGGGGGAGCAGTTCTTC.

This sequence joins TRBV4-2 and TRBJ2-1; 13 nucleotides match TRBD2. There are 15 residues in the CDR3. V dropped 7 bases and J dropped 9; count of bases not matched to a gene: 9. Per germline, CDR1 LGHNA and CDR2 YNFKEQ. The CDR3 is CASNRGTSGIGEQFF. Written as DNA, the CDR3 is TGTGCCAGCAACCGAGGGACTAGCGGGATCGGTGAGCAGTTCTTC.

About this clonotype: This clone may be a read error of a much larger clone one base away. J is TRBJ2-2 and V is TRBV6-1; 8 nucleotides line up with TRBD2. The CDR3 runs 15 residues. Germline V lookup: CDR1 MNHNS, CDR2 SASEGT. Trimming took 6 bases from V and 7 from J; bases not matched to a gene: 10. CDR3 loop: CASRGLVGRSGELFF. DNA for the CDR3: TGTGCCAGCAGGGGACTAGTTGGAAGAAGCGGGGAGCTGTTTTTT.

This clonotype has only one observation. A read error may account for a junction end that differs from germline. The chain joins TRBV30 to TRBJ1-1, with D hard to call. The CDR3 runs to 12 residues. Germline CDR1 and CDR2: GTSNPN and SVGIG (reference sequence). This chain's CDR3 is CTWRAGSTEAFF. The CDR3 bases are TGTACCTGGAGAGCTGGCTCCACTGAAGCTTTCTTT.

About this clonotype itself: A much larger clone differs from this one at a single base, so this may be a read error. This chain joins TRBV6-1 and TRBJ1-1; D gene uncertain. The germline CDR1 and CDR2 sequences are MNHNS and SASEGT. The CDR3 extends over 13 amino acids. The CDR3 is CASSDTDVTEVFF. The CDR3 DNA reads as TGTGCCAGCAGTGATACGGACGTCACTGAAGTTTTCTTT.

Note on this clonotype: Just one base apart from a much larger clone, this may be a read error. This chain joins TRBV28 and TRBJ2-3; the match to TRBD2 covers 7 bases. J gave up 3 bases and V 8 bases, and 8 bases lay outside the gene matches. Germline V gene data show CDR1 as MDHEN and CDR2 as SYDVKM. There are 14 residues in the CDR3. The DNA for the CDR3 is TGTGCCAGCGGTCCCGGGGGGTCGACAGATACGCAGTATTTT. Protein sequence: CASGPGGSTDTQYF.

This clonotype has just a few counts. The chain is built from TRBV7-6 and TRBJ2-7; the match to TRBD1 covers 8 bases. J lost 3 bases, V lost 1 base, and 2 bases had no gene match. Germline values: CDR1 SGHVS, CDR2 FNYEAQ. This CDR3 has 14 amino acids. The CDR3 loop reads CASSLGQGNYEQYF. DNA for the CDR3: TGTGCCAGCAGCTTAGGACAGGGGAACTACGAGCAGTACTTC.

The chain carries TRBV4-1 and TRBJ1-2, with 9 bases fitting TRBD1. This CDR3 is 15 amino acids long. Germline V gene lookup returns CDR1 MGHRA and CDR2 YSYEKL. The CDR3 loop is CISSQVSTGGGGYTF. The CDR3 bases are TGCATCAGCAGCCAAGTATCGACAGGGGGAGGTGGCTACACCTTC.

Points on this clonotype: The junction departs from germline at one end; a sequencing error may be responsible. The rearrangement uses TRBV6-2 or TRBV6-3 and TRBJ2-1, with 10 bases matching TRBD2. Germline CDR1 MNHEY, CDR2 SVGEGT. This CDR3 has 15 amino acids. The DNA for the CDR3 is TGTGCCAGCGCCACGGGGCTAGCGGGAGTAAATGAGCAATTCTTC. It yields the protein CASATGLAGVNEQFF.

This chain links TRBV28 with TRBJ2-7; 8 positions match TRBD1. The CDR3 is 14 residues long. Per germline, CDR1 MDHEN and CDR2 SYDVKM. V lost 5 bases, J lost 4 bases, and 7 bases stayed unmatched. CDR3 bases: TGTGCCAGCAGTCCGCCCAGGGGGCCGTACGAGCAGTACTTC. This gives the protein CASSPPRGPYEQYF.

The table lists this clonotype with a few counts. This chain links TRBV20-1 with TRBJ2-4; D is perhaps TRBD1 (6 bases). CDR1 DFQATT and CDR2 SNEGSKA come from the germline V gene (reference sequence). This CDR3 is 12 amino acids long. The ends were cut back, 6 bases at V and 6 bases at J, with 12 bases in the middle. CDR3 amino acids: CSAVPDRNIQYF. The DNA for the CDR3 is TGCAGTGCCGTCCCGGACAGAAACATTCAGTACTTC.

A word on this clonotype: A much larger clone differs by one base, so this may be a read error. The chain is built from TRBV6-2 or TRBV6-3 and TRBJ2-7; 8 bases map to TRBD1. CDR3 length equals 12 residues. The V and J ends lost 7 bases and 6 bases, in that order; junction bases with no gene match: 5. The germline V gene has CDR1 MNHEY and CDR2 SVGEGT. CDR3 nucleotide sequence: TGTGCCAGCAATACAGGGGGGAGCGAGCAGTACTTC. Residues: CASNTGGSEQYF.